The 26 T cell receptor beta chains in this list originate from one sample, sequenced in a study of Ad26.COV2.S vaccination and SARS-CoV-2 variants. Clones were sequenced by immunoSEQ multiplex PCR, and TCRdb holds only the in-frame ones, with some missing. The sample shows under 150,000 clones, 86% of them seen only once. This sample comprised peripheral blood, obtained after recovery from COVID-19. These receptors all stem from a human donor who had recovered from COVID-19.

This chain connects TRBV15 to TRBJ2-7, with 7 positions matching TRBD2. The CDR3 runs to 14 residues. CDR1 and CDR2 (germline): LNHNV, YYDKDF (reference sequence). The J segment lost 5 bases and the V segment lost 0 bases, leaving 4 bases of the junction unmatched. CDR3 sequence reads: CATSRDSSGDEQYF. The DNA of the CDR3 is TGTGCCACCAGCAGAGATTCTAGCGGAGACGAGCAGTACTTC.

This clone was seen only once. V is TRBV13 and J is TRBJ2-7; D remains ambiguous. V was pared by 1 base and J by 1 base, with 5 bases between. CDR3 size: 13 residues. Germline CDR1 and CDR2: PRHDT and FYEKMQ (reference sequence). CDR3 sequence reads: CASSLVGSYEQYF. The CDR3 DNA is TGTGCCAGCAGCTTAGTAGGGTCCTACGAGCAGTACTTC.

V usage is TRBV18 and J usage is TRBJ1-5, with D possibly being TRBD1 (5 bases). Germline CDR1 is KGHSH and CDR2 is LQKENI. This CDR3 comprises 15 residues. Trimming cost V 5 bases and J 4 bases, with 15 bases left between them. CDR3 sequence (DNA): TGTGCCAGCTCAGACACAGGTATCCCTAATCAGCCCCAGCATTTT. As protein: CASSDTGIPNQPQHF.

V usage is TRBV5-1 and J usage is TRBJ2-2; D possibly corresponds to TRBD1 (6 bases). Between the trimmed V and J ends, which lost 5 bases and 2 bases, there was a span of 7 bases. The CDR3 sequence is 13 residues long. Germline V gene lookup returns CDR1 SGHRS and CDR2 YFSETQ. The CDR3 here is CASRQGNTGELFF. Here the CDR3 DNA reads TGCGCCAGCAGACAGGGAAACACCGGGGAGCTGTTTTTT.

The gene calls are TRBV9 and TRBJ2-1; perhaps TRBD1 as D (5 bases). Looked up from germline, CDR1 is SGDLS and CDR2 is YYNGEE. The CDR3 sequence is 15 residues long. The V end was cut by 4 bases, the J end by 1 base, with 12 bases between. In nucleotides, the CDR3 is TGTGCCAGCAGCTGGGGCTCCGCGTCCTACAATGAGCAGTTCTTC. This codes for CASSWGSASYNEQFF.

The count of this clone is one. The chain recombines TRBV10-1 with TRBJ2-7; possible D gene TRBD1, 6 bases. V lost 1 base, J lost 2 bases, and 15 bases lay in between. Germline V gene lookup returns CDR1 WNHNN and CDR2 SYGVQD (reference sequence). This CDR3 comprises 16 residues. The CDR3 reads CASSEFRGGSTYEQYF. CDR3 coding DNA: TGCGCCAGCAGTGAGTTTAGAGGGGGTTCTACCTACGAGCAGTACTTC.

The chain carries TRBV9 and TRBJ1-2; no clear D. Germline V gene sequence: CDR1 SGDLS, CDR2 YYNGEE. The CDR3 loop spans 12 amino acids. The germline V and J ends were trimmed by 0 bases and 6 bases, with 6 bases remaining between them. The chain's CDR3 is CASSVGGHGYTF. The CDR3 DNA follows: TGTGCCAGCAGCGTAGGAGGACATGGCTACACCTTC. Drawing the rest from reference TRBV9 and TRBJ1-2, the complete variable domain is DSGVTQTPKHLITATGQRVTLRCSPRSGDLSVYWYQQSLDQGLQFLIQYYNGEERAKGNILERFSAQQFPDLHSELNLSSLELGDSALYFCASSVGGHGYTFGSGTRLTVV.

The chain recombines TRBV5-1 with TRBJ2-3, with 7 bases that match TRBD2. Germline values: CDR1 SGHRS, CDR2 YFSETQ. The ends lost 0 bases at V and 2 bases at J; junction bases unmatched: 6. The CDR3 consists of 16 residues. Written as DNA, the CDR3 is TGCGCCAGCAGCTTGGGAGGGACTACCAACACAGATACGCAGTATTTT. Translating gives CASSLGGTTNTDTQYF.

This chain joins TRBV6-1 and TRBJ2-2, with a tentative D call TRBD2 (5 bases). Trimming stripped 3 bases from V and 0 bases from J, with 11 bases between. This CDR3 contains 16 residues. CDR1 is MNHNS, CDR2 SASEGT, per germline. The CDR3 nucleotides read TGTGCCAGCAGTGAGAGGGTCACCGCGAACACCGGGGAGCTGTTTTTT. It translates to CASSERVTANTGELFF.

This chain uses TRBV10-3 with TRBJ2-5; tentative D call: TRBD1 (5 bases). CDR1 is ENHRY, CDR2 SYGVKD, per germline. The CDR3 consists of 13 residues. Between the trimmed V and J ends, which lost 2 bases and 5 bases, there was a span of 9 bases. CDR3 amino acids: CAISEAGWETQYF. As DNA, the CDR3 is TGTGCCATCAGTGAGGCAGGGTGGGAGACCCAGTACTTC.

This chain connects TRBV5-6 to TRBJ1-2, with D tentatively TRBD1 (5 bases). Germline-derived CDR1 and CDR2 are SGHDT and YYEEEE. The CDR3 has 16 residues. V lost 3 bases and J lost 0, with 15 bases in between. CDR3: CASSSRSGYANYGYTF. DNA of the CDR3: TGTGCCAGCAGCTCCCGGTCAGGGTACGCTAACTATGGCTACACCTTC.

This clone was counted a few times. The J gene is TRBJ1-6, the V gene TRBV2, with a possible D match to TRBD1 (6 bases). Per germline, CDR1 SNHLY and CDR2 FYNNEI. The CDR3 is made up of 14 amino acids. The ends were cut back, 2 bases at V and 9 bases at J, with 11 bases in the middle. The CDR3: CASSESTGRSPLHF. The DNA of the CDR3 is TGTGCCAGCAGTGAATCTACAGGGCGTTCACCCCTCCACTTT. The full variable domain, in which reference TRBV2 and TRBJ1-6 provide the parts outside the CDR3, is EPEVTQTPSHQVTQMGQEVILRCVPISNHLYFYWYRQILGQKVEFLVSFYNNEISEKSEIFDDQFSVERPDGSNFTLKIRSTKLEDSAMYFCASSESTGRSPLHFGNGTRLTVT.

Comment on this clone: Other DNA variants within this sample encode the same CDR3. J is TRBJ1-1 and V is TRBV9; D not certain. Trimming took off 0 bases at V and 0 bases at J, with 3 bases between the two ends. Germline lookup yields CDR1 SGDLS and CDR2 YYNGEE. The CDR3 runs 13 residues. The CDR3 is CASSVALNTEAFF. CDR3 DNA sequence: TGTGCCAGCAGCGTAGCTCTGAACACTGAAGCTTTCTTT.

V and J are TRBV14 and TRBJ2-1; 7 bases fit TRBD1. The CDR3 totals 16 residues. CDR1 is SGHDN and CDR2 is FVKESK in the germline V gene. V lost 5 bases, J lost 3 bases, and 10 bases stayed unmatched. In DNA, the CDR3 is TGTGCCAGCAGCTTAAGGGACAGATTCTTCTACAATGAGCAGTTCTTC. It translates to CASSLRDRFFYNEQFF. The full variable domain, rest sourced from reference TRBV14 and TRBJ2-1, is EAGVTQFPSHSVIEKGQTVTLRCDPISGHDNLYWYRRVMGKEIKFLLHFVKESKQDESGMPNNRFLAERTGGTYSTLKVQPAELEDSGVYFCASSLRDRFFYNEQFFGPGTRLTVL.

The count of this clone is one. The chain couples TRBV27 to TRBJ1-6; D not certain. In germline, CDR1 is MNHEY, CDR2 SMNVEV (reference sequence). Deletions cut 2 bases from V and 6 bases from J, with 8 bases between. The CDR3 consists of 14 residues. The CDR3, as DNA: TGTGCCAGCAGTTTAACCGGATTTAATTCACCCCTCCACTTT. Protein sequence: CASSLTGFNSPLHF.

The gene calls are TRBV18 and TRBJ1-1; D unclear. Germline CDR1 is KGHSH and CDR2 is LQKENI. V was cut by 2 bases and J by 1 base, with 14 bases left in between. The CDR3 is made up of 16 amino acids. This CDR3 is CASSPREQLSNTEAFF. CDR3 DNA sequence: TGTGCCAGCTCACCAAGGGAACAGCTCTCGAACACTGAAGCTTTCTTT.

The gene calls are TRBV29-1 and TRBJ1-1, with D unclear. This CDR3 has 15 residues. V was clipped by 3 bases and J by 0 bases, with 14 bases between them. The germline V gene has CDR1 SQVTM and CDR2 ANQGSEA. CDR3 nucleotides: TGCAGCGTTGAGGTAGGGAGCGTGATGAACACTGAAGCTTTCTTT. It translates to CSVEVGSVMNTEAFF.

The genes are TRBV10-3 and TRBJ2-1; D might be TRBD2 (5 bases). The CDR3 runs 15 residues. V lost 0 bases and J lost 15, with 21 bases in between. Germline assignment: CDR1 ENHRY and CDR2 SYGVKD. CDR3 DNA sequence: TGTGCCATCAGTGAGTCGAGAGTTAAGGACTGCCGGAGGTTCTTC. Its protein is CAISESRVKDCRRFF.

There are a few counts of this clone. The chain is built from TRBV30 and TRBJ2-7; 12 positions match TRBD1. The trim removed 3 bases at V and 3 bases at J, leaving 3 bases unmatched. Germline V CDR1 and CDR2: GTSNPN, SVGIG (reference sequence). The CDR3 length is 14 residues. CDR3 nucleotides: TGTGCCTGGAGCAGGGACAGGGGGCTCTACGAGCAGTACTTC. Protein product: CAWSRDRGLYEQYF.

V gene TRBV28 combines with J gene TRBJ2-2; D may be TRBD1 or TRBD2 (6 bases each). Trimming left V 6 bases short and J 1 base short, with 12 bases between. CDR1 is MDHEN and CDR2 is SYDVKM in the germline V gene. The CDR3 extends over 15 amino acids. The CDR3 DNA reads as TGTGCCAGCAGGGGGGGACACCAGAACACCGGGGAGCTGTTTTTT. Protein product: CASRGGHQNTGELFF.

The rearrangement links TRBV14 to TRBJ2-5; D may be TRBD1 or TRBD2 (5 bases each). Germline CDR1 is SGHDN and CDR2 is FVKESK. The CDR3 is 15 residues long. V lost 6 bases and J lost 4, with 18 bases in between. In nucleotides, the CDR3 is TGTGCCAGCAGTCCTCGACTGAGGGGTCGAGAGACCCAGTACTTC. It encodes CASSPRLRGRETQYF. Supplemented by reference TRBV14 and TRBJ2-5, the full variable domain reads EAGVTQFPSHSVIEKGQTVTLRCDPISGHDNLYWYRRVMGKEIKFLLHFVKESKQDESGMPNNRFLAERTGGTYSTLKVQPAELEDSGVYFCASSPRLRGRETQYFGPGTRLLVL.

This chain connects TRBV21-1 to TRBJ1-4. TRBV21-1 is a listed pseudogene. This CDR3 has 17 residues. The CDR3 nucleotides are TGTGCCAGCAGCAAAGGGGGTAGGACGGATACTAATGAAAAACTGTTTTTT. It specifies CASSKGGRTDTNEKLFF.

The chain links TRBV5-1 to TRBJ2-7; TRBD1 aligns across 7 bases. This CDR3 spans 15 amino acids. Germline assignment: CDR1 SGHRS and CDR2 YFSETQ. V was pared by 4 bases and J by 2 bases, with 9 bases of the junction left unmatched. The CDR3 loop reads CASSPSPGQTYEQYF. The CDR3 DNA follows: TGCGCCAGCAGCCCGTCGCCGGGACAGACCTACGAGCAGTACTTC.

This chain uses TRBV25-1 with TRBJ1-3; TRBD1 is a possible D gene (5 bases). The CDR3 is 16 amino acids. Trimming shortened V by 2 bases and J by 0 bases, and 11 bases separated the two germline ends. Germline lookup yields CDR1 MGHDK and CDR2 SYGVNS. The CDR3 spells CASSETGQGSGNTIYF. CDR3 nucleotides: TGTGCCAGCAGTGAAACGGGGCAGGGCTCTGGAAACACCATATATTTT.

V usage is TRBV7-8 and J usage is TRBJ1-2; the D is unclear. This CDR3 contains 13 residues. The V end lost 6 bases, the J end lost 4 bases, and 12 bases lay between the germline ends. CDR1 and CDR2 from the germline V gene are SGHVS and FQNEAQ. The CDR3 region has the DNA TGTGCCAGCAGTGGAGGCGAGAGCTATGGCTACACCTTC. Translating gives CASSGGESYGYTF.

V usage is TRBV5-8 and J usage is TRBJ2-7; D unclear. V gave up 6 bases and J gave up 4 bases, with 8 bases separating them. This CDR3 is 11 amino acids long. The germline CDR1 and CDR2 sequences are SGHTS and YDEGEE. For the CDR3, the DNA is TGTGCCAGCAACCTACTATACGAGCAGTACTTC. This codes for CASNLLYEQYF.